The 13 T cell receptor beta chains below were found in one sample sequenced in a study of vaccination and CD4 T cells after COVID-19. As to treatment: roughly 10-day PBMC culture with coronavirus spike peptide pools or control peptides (ViraFEST assay). These TCRs' antigens remain unknown. The Oncomine TCR Beta short-read assay sequenced DNA from cultured CD4+ T cells. A single record per CDR3 protein comes from TCRdb applying MiXCR to the PCR reads. This sample yields some 13,000 distinct CDR3 sequences, of which about 50% are seen a single time; over 15% belongs to the top ten. Sequenced material: CD4+ T cells from blood, cultured in vitro. These TCRs come from a human donor who had recovered from COVID-19.

The gene calls are TRBV12-3 or TRBV12-4 and TRBJ1-6; 7 positions match TRBD1. The CDR3 runs 15 residues. J gave up 6 bases and V 5 bases, and 7 bases lay outside the gene matches. This CDR3 reads CASSQQGQINSPLHF. The CDR3 DNA reads as TGTGCCAGCAGTCAGCAGGGACAGATTAATTCACCCCTCCACTTT.

The chain has TRBV19 and TRBJ1-1; 9 bases match TRBD1. Germline CDR1 is LNHDA and CDR2 is SQIVND (reference sequence). This CDR3 comprises 14 residues. J was trimmed by 13 bases and V by 6 bases; bases with no gene match: 15. CDR3 DNA sequence: TGTGCCAGTAGCGACGTCCCGGGACAGGGCGCAGTTTTCTTT. It is translated as CASSDVPGQGAVFF.

This clonotype was detected once. DNA of the CDR3: TGTGCCAGCAGCATCACAGGGCAGCCCCAGCATTTT. Translated, it gives CASSITGQPQHF. This chain joins TRBV5-6 and TRBJ1-5, with D maybe TRBD1 (6 bases). From germline, CDR1 is SGHDT and CDR2 YYEEEE. This CDR3 is built from 12 residues. Between the trimmed V and J ends, which lost 4 bases and 7 bases, there was a span of 9 bases. The variable domain in full, with the rest retrieved from reference TRBV5-6 and TRBJ1-5, is DAGVTQSPTHLIKTRGQQVTLRCSPKSGHDTVSWYQQALGQGPQFIFQYYEEEERQRGNFPDRFSGHQFPNYSSELNVNALLLGDSALYLCASSITGQPQHFGDGTRLSIL.

J is TRBJ1-2 and V is TRBV12-3 or TRBV12-4, with D unclear. The V gene lost 5 bases and the J gene lost 8 bases, with 18 bases spanning the gap. This CDR3 spans 14 amino acids. The CDR3 bases are TGTGCCAGCAGTCGTCTGGGCGGCCGGCAGGGCTACACCTTC. Translating gives CASSRLGGRQGYTF.

The chain has TRBV20-1 and TRBJ1-2; 9 bases map to TRBD1. The germline gives CDR1 DFQATT, CDR2 SNEGSKA (reference sequence). Unmatched junction bases numbered 2, after V lost 5 bases and J lost 4 bases. CDR3 size: 12 residues. In DNA form, the CDR3 reads TGCAGTGCTGGACAGGGGATCTATGGCTACACCTTC. Residues: CSAGQGIYGYTF.

V usage is TRBV27 and J usage is TRBJ2-2; D unclear. V shed 7 bases and J shed 1 base, with 7 bases lying between them. This CDR3 region has 13 residues. CDR1 MNHEY and CDR2 SMNVEV come from the germline V gene (reference sequence). CDR3 bases: TGTGCCAGCACCCCAGGGAACACCGGGGAGCTGTTTTTT. This gives the protein CASTPGNTGELFF.

In this sample, this clonotype is large. The chain uses TRBV4-1 and TRBJ1-5; D is undetermined. V gave up 4 bases and J gave up 6 bases, with 10 bases separating them. The CDR3 length is 13 residues. The germline gives CDR1 MGHRA, CDR2 YSYEKL. CDR3 bases: TGCGCCAGCAGCCTATTTTGGGGTCAGCCCCAGCATTTT. Translated: CASSLFWGQPQHF.

The V call is TRBV25-1, the J call TRBJ1-2; perhaps TRBD1 as D (5 bases). V lost 1 base, J lost 8 bases, and 11 bases lay in between. Germline CDR1 and CDR2: MGHDK and SYGVNS. The length of the CDR3 is 13 residues. The CDR3: CASSEWQGGGYTF. In DNA form, the CDR3 reads TGTGCCAGCAGTGAATGGCAGGGCGGCGGCTACACCTTC.

This chain links TRBV10-3 with TRBJ1-2; possibly TRBD1 for D (5 bases). The CDR3 extends over 13 amino acids. Germline CDR1 and CDR2: ENHRY and SYGVKD. The ends were cut back, 11 bases at V and 4 bases at J, with 17 bases in the middle. For the CDR3, the DNA is TGTGCCTCGGGTTCAGGGTCTACCTATGGCTACACCTTC. It is translated as CASGSGSTYGYTF.

The chain recombines TRBV9 with TRBJ1-6; maybe TRBD1 (6 bases). Trimming stripped 1 base from V and 7 bases from J, with 15 bases between. Germline CDR1 reads SGDLS; CDR2 reads YYNGEE. There are 16 residues in the CDR3. The CDR3 is CASSVQGNRDNSPLHF. The CDR3, as DNA: TGTGCCAGCAGCGTACAGGGGAATCGGGACAATTCACCCCTCCACTTT.

This chain joins TRBV4-3 and TRBJ2-4; tentative D call: TRBD1 (6 bases). Trimming took off 0 bases at V and 8 bases at J, with 11 bases between the two ends. The CDR3 is 14 residues long. The germline V gene encodes CDR1 LGHNA and CDR2 YSLEER. The chain's CDR3 is CASSQETGLDIQYF. CDR3 in DNA: TGCGCCAGCAGCCAAGAGACAGGTTTGGACATTCAGTACTTC.

The chain is built from TRBV28 and TRBJ1-5; maybe TRBD1 (6 bases). V lost 5 bases and J 2 bases, leaving 10 bases between the germline ends. Per germline, CDR1 MDHEN and CDR2 SYDVKM. The CDR3 covers 14 residues. CDR3: CASSINRGNQPQHF. In DNA form, the CDR3 reads TGTGCCAGCAGTATTAACAGGGGCAATCAGCCCCAGCATTTT.

V gene TRBV5-1 combines with J gene TRBJ1-5; D gene ambiguous. Germline CDR1 reads SGHRS; CDR2 reads YFSETQ. This CDR3 spans 14 amino acids. The V and J ends lost 0 bases and 4 bases respectively, with 8 bases between them. Here the CDR3 DNA reads TGCGCCAGCAGCTTGGGAGGGCAAAATCAGCCCCAGCATTTT. Amino acids: CASSLGGQNQPQHF.